The clone carrying this T cell receptor (beta chain) was seen ten or more times. What it recognizes is unknown. This sample is drawn from a study of CD8 T cells in ankylosing spondylitis. TCRdb re-called the 5' RACE reads through MiXCR, storing one row per CDR3 protein. The sample carries fewer than 350,000 distinct CDR3 sequences, roughly 12% recorded once. Study results and caveats: Disease-linked clones reportedly concentrated significantly in matched ankylosing spondylitis synovial fluid.

Looked up from germline, CDR1 is SEHNR and CDR2 is FQNEAQ (reference sequence). The ends were cut back, 5 bases at V and 10 bases at J, with 17 bases in the middle. The CDR3 is made up of 13 amino acids. The chain is built from TRBV7-9 and TRBJ1-1; D is unresolved. The origin of this receptor is a female donor with ankylosing spondylitis or in good health (not recorded which). Sequencing was done on a sample of blood, either unsorted or a sorted T cell fraction (not recorded which). CDR3 bases: TGTGCCAGCAGCCAGATTATCGAGTCAGGAGCTTTCTTT. This gives the protein CASSQIIESGAFF.